These 9 T cell receptor beta chains were all obtained from the same sample, sequenced in a study of shared clonotypes between healthy human individuals. Naive-designated CD8 cells lacked CD45RO, were positively enriched for CCR7, and omitted terminally differentiated effector memory CD45RA+ cells. The protocol was immunoSEQ multiplex PCR, while the TCRdb copy is restricted to in-frame clones and leaves out a portion. The table lists 560,000 or so clones, approximately 96% of them singletons. Material for sequencing was naive CD8+ T cells sorted from blood. These receptors came from a woman in her 30s in good health.

This sequence joins TRBV10-3 and TRBJ2-7; perhaps TRBD2 as D (6 bases). Per the germline V gene, CDR1 is ENHRY and CDR2 is SYGVKD. V was shortened by 11 bases and J by 3 bases, with 20 bases between the two germline ends. CDR3 size: 14 residues. The CDR3 nucleotides read TGTGCCGCCCAGCCGCTGCGGGGAGACTACGAGCAGTACTTC. Translating it yields CAAQPLRGDYEQYF.

The rearrangement joins TRBV5-5 to TRBJ2-2; D gene uncertain. Germline values: CDR1 SGHKS, CDR2 YYEKEE (reference sequence). The CDR3 consists of 16 residues. The ends were cut back, 3 bases at V and 1 base at J, with 13 bases in the middle. The CDR3 DNA follows: TGTGCCAGCAGCTACCGGGCTTCTATGAACACCGGGGAGCTGTTTTTT. This sequence encodes CASSYRASMNTGELFF.

This rearrangement joins TRBV9 to TRBJ2-3; no clear D gene. Germline V gene data show CDR1 as SGDLS and CDR2 as YYNGEE. The V end was cut by 0 bases, the J end by 3 bases, with 8 bases between. The CDR3 has 14 amino acids. The CDR3 here is CASSVDRSTDTQYF. CDR3 DNA sequence: TGTGCCAGCAGCGTAGATAGGTCTACAGATACGCAGTATTTT.

The chain carries TRBV30 and TRBJ2-2; 9 bases line up with TRBD1. V gave up 2 bases and J gave up 5 bases; unmatched junction bases: 3. Per the germline V gene, CDR1 is GTSNPN and CDR2 is SVGIG (reference sequence). The CDR3 consists of 14 residues. In DNA form, the CDR3 reads TGTGCCTGGAGTCAGACAGGGGGTACCGGGGAGCTGTTTTTT. It specifies CAWSQTGGTGELFF.

The CDR3 region has the DNA TGTGCCAGCAGTTTAATGAGGGAGGAGATTGACGAGCAGTACTTC. This codes for CASSLMREEIDEQYF. The V gene is TRBV5-6, the J gene TRBJ2-7; D possibly corresponds to TRBD2 (6 bases). V gave up 5 bases and J gave up 5 bases, with 20 bases separating them. In germline, CDR1 is SGHDT, CDR2 YYEEEE. The CDR3 extends over 15 amino acids.

This chain links TRBV4-1 with TRBJ2-7, with D perhaps matching TRBD2 (5 bases). Germline lookup yields CDR1 MGHRA and CDR2 YSYEKL. V was pared by 0 bases and J by 5 bases, with 11 bases between. The CDR3 has 14 amino acids. The CDR3 is CASSQDWETHEQYF. Here the CDR3 DNA reads TGCGCCAGCAGCCAAGATTGGGAGACCCACGAGCAGTACTTC.

The chain employs TRBV6-1 and TRBJ1-1; unclear D gene. The CDR3 totals 12 residues. Looked up from germline, CDR1 is MNHNS and CDR2 is SASEGT. Trimming cost V 7 bases and J 2 bases, with 8 bases left between them. Here the CDR3 reads CASTETNTEAFF. CDR3 nucleotide sequence: TGTGCCAGCACGGAAACCAACACTGAAGCTTTCTTT.

The CDR3 reads CASSVVAGVSGELFF. CDR3 bases: TGTGCCAGCAGTGTCGTAGCGGGAGTCTCCGGGGAGCTGTTTTTT. The chain uses TRBV6-1 and TRBJ2-2; TRBD2 agrees at 9 bases. The germline V gene encodes CDR1 MNHNS and CDR2 SASEGT. This CDR3 is 15 amino acids long. V trimming: 4 bases; J trimming: 6 bases; junction bases outside the gene matches: 6.

This clone was found once. V is TRBV19 and J is TRBJ2-7; 7 bases map to TRBD1. CDR3 size: 14 residues. Germline values: CDR1 LNHDA, CDR2 SQIVND (reference sequence). V dropped 4 bases and J dropped 2; count of bases not matched to a gene: 5. CDR3 residues: CASSTTGAPYEQYF. In DNA form, the CDR3 reads TGTGCCAGTAGTACTACAGGGGCCCCCTACGAGCAGTACTTC.